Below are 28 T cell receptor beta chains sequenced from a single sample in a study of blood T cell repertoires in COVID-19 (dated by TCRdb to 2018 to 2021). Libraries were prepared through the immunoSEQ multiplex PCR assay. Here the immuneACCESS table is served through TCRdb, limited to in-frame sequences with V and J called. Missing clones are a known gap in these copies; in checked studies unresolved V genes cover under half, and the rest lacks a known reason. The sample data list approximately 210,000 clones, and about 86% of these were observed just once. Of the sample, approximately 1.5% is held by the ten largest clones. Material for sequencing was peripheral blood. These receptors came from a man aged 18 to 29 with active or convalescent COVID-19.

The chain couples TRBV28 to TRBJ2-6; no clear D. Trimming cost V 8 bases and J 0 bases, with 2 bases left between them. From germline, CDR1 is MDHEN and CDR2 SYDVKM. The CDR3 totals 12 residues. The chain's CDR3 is CASLSGANVLTF. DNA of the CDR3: TGTGCCAGCCTCTCTGGGGCCAACGTCCTGACTTTC.

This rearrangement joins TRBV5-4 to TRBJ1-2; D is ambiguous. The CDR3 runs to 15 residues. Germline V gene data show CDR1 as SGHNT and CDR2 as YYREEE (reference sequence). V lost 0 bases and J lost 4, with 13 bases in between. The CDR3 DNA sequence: TGTGCCAGCAGCTTGGCCAGGAATTTCTTCTATGGCTACACCTTC. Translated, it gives CASSLARNFFYGYTF.

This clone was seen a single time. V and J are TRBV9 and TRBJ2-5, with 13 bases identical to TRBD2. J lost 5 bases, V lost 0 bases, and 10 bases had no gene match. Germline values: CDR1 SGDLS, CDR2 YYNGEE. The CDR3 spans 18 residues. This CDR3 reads CASSVGTLPLAGGETQYF. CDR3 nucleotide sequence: TGTGCCAGCAGCGTAGGCACGTTACCACTAGCGGGAGGGGAGACCCAGTACTTC.

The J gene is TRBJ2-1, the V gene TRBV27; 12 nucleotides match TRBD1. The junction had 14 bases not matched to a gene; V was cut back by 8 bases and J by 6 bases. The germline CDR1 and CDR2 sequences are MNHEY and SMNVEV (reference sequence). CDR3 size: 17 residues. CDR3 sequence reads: CASGSLLGQGASNEQFF. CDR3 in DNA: TGTGCCAGCGGCTCACTGCTGGGACAGGGGGCTTCCAATGAGCAGTTCTTC.

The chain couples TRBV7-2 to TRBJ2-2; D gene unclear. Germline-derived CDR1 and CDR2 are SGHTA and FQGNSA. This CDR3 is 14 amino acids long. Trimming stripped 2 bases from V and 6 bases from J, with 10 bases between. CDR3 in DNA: TGTGCCAGCAGCTTATTAGAGCAAGCCGGGGAGCTGTTTTTT. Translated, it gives CASSLLEQAGELFF.

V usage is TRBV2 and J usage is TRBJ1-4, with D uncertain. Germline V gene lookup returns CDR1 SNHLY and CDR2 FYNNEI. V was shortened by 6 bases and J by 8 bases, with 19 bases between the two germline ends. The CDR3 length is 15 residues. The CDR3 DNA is TGTGCCAGCAGAGCCCCCAGCGGCGGGTCCGAAAAACTGTTTTTT. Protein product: CASRAPSGGSEKLFF. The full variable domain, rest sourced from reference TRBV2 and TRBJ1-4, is EPEVTQTPSHQVTQMGQEVILRCVPISNHLYFYWYRQILGQKVEFLVSFYNNEISEKSEIFDDQFSVERPDGSNFTLKIRSTKLEDSAMYFCASRAPSGGSEKLFFGSGTQLSVL.

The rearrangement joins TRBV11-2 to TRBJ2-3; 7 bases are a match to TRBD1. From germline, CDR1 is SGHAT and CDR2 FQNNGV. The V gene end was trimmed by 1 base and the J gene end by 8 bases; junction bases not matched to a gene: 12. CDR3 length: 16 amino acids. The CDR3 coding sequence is TGTGCCAGCAGCTTAGGACAGGGAAGGTTTCAGGTTACGCAGTATTTT. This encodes CASSLGQGRFQVTQYF.

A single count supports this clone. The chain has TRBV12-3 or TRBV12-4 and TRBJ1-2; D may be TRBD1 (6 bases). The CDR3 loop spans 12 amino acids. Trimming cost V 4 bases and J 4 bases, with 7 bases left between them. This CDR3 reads CASSWDIYGYTF. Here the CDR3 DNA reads TGTGCCAGCAGTTGGGACATCTATGGCTACACCTTC.

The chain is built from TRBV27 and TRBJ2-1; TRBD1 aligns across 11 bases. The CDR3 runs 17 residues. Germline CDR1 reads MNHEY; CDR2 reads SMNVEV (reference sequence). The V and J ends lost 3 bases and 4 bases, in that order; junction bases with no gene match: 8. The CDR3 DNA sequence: TGTGCCAGCAGTTTCTACACCGGACAGGGGGCATACAATGAGCAGTTCTTC. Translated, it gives CASSFYTGQGAYNEQFF.

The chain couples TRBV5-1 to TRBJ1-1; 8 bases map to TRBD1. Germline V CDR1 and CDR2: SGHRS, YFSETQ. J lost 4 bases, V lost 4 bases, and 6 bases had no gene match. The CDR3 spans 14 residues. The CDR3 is CASSPDREVTEAFF. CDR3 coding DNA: TGCGCCAGCAGCCCGGACAGGGAAGTCACTGAAGCTTTCTTT.

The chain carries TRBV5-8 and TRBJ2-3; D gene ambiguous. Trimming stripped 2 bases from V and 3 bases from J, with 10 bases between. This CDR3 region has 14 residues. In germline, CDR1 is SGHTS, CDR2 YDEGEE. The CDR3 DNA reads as TGTGCCAGCAGCTTCCTAAAGACTACAGATACGCAGTATTTT. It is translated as CASSFLKTTDTQYF.

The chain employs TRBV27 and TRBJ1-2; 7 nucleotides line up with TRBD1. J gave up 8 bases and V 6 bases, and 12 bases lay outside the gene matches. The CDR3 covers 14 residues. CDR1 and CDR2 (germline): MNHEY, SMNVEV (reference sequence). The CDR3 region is CASRLGDSRSGYTF. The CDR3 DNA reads TGTGCCAGCAGACTAGGGGACAGCCGGTCGGGCTACACCTTC.

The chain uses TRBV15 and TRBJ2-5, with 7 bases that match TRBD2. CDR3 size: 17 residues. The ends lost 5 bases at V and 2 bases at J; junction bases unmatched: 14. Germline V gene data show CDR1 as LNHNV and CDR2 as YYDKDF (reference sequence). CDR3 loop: CATSGGWVRGGQETQYF. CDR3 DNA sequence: TGTGCCACCAGCGGGGGATGGGTGAGGGGAGGGCAAGAGACCCAGTACTTC.

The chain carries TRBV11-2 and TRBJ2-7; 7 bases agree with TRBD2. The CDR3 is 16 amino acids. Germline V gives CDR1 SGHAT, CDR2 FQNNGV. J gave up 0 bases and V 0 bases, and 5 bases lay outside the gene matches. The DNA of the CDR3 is TGTGCCAGCAGCTTAGATCCGCGGGAGAGCTCCTACGAGCAGTACTTC. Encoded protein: CASSLDPRESSYEQYF. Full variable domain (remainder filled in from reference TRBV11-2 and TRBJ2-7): EAGVAQSPRYKIIEKRQSVAFWCNPISGHATLYWYQQILGQGPKLLIQFQNNGVVDDSQLPKDRFSAERLKGVDSTLKIQPAKLEDSAVYLCASSLDPRESSYEQYFGPGTRLTVT.

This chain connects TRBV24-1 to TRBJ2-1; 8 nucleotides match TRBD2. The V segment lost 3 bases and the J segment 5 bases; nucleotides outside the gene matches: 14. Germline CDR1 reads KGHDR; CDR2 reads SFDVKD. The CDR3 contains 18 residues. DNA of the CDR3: TGTGCCACCAGTGATGCCAGCGGGACTAGAGCTGGGGACAATGAGCAGTTCTTC. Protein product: CATSDASGTRAGDNEQFF.

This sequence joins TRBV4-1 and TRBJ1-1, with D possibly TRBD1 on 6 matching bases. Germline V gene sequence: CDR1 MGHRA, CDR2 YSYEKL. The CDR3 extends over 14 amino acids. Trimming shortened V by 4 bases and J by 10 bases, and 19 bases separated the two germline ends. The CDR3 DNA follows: TGCGCCAGCAGCCCTCCGGGGACAAGCTATGGAGCTTTCTTT. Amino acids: CASSPPGTSYGAFF.

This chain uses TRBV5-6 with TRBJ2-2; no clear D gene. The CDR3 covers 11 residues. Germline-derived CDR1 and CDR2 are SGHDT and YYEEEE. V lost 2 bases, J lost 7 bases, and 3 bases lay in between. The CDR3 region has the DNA TGTGCCAGCAGCTTTCTCGGGGAGCTGTTTTTT. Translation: CASSFLGELFF. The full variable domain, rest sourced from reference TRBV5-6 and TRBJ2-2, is DAGVTQSPTHLIKTRGQQVTLRCSPKSGHDTVSWYQQALGQGPQFIFQYYEEEERQRGNFPDRFSGHQFPNYSSELNVNALLLGDSALYLCASSFLGELFFGEGSRLTVL.

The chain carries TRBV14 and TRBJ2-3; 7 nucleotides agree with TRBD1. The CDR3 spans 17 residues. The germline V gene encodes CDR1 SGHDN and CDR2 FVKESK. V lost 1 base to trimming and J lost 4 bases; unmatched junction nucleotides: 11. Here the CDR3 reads CASSQVYRGYRADTQYF. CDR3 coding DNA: TGTGCCAGCAGCCAAGTATACAGGGGATATAGGGCAGATACGCAGTATTTT.

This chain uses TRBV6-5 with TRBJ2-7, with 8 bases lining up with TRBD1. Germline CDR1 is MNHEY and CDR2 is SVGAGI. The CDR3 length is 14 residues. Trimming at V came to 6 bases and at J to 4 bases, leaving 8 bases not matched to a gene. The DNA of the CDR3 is TGTGCCAGCAGACTCGGACAGGGCAAGTACGAGCAGTACTTC. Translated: CASRLGQGKYEQYF.

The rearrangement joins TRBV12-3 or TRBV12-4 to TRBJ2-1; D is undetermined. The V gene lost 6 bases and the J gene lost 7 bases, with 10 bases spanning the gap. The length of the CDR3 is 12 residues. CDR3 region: CASRIEYNEQFF. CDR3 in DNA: TGTGCCAGCAGGATCGAGTATAATGAGCAGTTCTTC.

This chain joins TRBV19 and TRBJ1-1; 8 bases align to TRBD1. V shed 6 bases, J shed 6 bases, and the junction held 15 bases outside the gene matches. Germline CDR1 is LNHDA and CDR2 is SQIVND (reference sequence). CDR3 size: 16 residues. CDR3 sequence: CASRTGGQGMIAEAFF. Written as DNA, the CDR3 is TGTGCCAGTAGGACCGGAGGACAGGGAATGATAGCTGAAGCTTTCTTT.

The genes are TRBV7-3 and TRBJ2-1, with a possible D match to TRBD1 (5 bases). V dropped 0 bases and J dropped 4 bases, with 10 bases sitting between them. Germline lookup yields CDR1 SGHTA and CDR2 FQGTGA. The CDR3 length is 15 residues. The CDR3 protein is CASSLTLSGYNEQFF. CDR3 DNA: TGTGCCAGCAGCTTAACCCTCTCAGGGTACAATGAGCAGTTCTTC.

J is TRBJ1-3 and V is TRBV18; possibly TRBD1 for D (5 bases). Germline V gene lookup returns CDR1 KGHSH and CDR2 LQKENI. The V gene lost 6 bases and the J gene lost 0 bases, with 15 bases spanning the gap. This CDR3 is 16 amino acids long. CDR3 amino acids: CASSKATVRSGNTIYF. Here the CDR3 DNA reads TGTGCCAGCTCGAAAGCGACAGTCCGCTCTGGAAACACCATATATTTT.

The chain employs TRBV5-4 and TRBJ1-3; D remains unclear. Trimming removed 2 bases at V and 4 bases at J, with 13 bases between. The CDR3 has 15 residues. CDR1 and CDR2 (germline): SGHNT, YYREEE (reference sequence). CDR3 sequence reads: CASSFGGSSGNTIYF. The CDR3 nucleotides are TGTGCCAGCAGCTTTGGAGGGAGTAGCGGAAACACCATATATTTT.

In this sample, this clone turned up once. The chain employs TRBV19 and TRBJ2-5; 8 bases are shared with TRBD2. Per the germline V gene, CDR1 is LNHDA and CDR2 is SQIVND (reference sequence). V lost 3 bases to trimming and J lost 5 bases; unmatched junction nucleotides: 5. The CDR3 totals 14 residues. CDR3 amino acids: CASSISAGVETQYF. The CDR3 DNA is TGTGCCAGTAGTATTTCAGCGGGAGTCGAGACCCAGTACTTC.

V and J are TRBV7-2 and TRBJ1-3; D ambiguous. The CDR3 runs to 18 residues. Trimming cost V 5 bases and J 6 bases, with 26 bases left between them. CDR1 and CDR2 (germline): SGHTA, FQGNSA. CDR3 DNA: TGTGCCAGCAGCCGCCCCCCCCGGGAGGGCCGGAGTGAAAACACCATATATTTT. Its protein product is CASSRPPREGRSENTIYF.

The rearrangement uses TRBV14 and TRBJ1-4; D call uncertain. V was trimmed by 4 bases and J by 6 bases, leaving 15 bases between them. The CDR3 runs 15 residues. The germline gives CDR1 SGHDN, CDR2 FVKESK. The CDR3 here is CASSPTGLGDEKLFF. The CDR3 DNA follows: TGTGCCAGCAGCCCTACGGGCCTGGGAGATGAAAAACTGTTTTTT.

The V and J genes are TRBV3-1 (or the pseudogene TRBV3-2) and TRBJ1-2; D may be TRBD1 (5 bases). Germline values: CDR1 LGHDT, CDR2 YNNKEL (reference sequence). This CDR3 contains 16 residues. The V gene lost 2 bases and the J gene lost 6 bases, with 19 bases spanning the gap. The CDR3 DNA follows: TGTGCCAGCAGCCAATTCGGGGGGTCCCGGGCGGATGGCTACACCTTC. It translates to CASSQFGGSRADGYTF.